The clone carrying this T cell receptor beta chain appeared a few times. The antigen is unknown. TCRdb re-called the RT-PCR reads through MiXCR, storing one row per CDR3 protein. This table holds tens of thousands of distinct CDR3 sequences, over 75% found once. The source of the sample is a study of yellow fever vaccine responses in identical twins. Whole-study findings and limits: Reportedly, twins' vaccine T cell responses looked partly convergent and partly personalized.

Looked up from germline, CDR1 is SQVTM and CDR2 is ANQGSEA. The CDR3 is 10 amino acids. With V trimmed by 6 bases and J by 8 bases, 2 bases remained unmatched. The specimen was T cells from blood (PBMCs), unsorted or a sorted subset (not recorded which), collected before or after yellow fever vaccination (not recorded which). The TCR sequence derives from a young woman who received the yellow fever vaccine. The genes are TRBV29-1 and TRBJ1-1, with 8 bases lining up with TRBD1. The CDR3 is CSVGDREAFF. The CDR3 coding sequence is TGCAGCGTGGGGGACAGGGAAGCTTTCTTT.